The 17 T cell receptor beta chains listed next were all sequenced from one sample in a study of technical replicates of blood from a few donors. Using immunoSEQ multiplex PCR, the repertoire was profiled, and TCRdb retains in-frame clones only, with some absent. The sample lists around 80,000 clones, 94% occurring once. The sample comprised T cells isolated from PBMCs. These receptors originate from a human donor in good health.

The chain carries TRBV13 and TRBJ2-1; 11 positions match TRBD2. V shed 5 bases and J 10 bases; nucleotides not matched to a gene: 10. The germline V gene encodes CDR1 PRHDT and CDR2 FYEKMQ (reference sequence). CDR3 length: 15 residues. The CDR3 protein is CASSTGLAEPQEQFF. CDR3 coding DNA: TGTGCCAGCAGCACGGGACTAGCGGAGCCGCAAGAGCAGTTCTTC.

V gene TRBV27 combines with J gene TRBJ1-5; the D gene is possibly TRBD1 (5 bases). V was pared by 2 bases and J by 2 bases, with 13 bases between. The CDR3 is 16 residues long. Germline lookup yields CDR1 MNHEY and CDR2 SMNVEV (reference sequence). DNA for the CDR3: TGTGCCAGCAGTTTAAGGGGAGGCTTAGGCAATCAGCCCCAGCATTTT. It is translated as CASSLRGGLGNQPQHF.

This clone has a single count. The chain couples TRBV28 to TRBJ2-7; D is possibly TRBD2 (5 bases). The CDR3 runs to 14 residues. Germline V lookup: CDR1 MDHEN, CDR2 SYDVKM. V shed 5 bases and J shed 4 bases, with 15 bases lying between them. CDR3 region: CASSPLASVYEQYF. The CDR3 bases are TGTGCCAGCAGTCCCCTAGCAAGTGTATACGAGCAGTACTTC.

The V call is TRBV27, the J call TRBJ2-5; D gene uncertain. The germline V gene encodes CDR1 MNHEY and CDR2 SMNVEV (reference sequence). The CDR3 runs 13 residues. The V and J ends lost 2 bases and 5 bases respectively, with 9 bases between them. This chain's CDR3 is CASSLTPRETQYF. DNA of the CDR3: TGTGCCAGCAGTTTAACCCCCCGGGAGACCCAGTACTTC.

The V and J genes are TRBV18 and TRBJ1-5, with 9 bases lining up with TRBD1. Germline V lookup: CDR1 KGHSH, CDR2 LQKENI. V was clipped by 2 bases and J by 9 bases; unmatched bases: 5. This CDR3 contains 14 residues. The chain's CDR3 is CASSPGTGFRPQHF. The CDR3 nucleotides read TGTGCCAGCTCACCAGGGACAGGGTTTAGGCCCCAGCATTTT.

This chain links TRBV14 with TRBJ2-1; possible D gene TRBD2, 5 bases. Trimming removed 6 bases from V and 0 bases from J, with 9 bases in between. The CDR3 is 14 residues long. Germline V CDR1 and CDR2: SGHDN, FVKESK. In nucleotides, the CDR3 is TGTGCCAGCAGTAGAGGGTACTCCTACAATGAGCAGTTCTTC. Residues: CASSRGYSYNEQFF.

This clone came up once. The CDR3 sequence: CASSLNQGNTIYF. The DNA of the CDR3 is TGTGCCAGCAGCTTAAACCAGGGAAACACCATATATTTT. The rearrangement joins TRBV7-8 to TRBJ1-3; D remains ambiguous. V was clipped by 2 bases and J by 4 bases, with 6 bases between them. This CDR3 is 13 amino acids long. Germline CDR1 and CDR2: SGHVS and FQNEAQ.

The chain links TRBV19 to TRBJ1-1; no firm D call. Trimming pared 5 bases from V and 1 base from J, leaving 8 bases between. Germline CDR1 reads LNHDA; CDR2 reads SQIVND (reference sequence). The CDR3 contains 13 residues. In nucleotides, the CDR3 is TGTGCCAGTAGTTCCGTTCGGAACACTGAAGCTTTCTTT. It specifies CASSSVRNTEAFF.

V gene TRBV6-6 combines with J gene TRBJ1-2; the D gene is possibly TRBD1 (6 bases). Germline lookup yields CDR1 MNHNY and CDR2 SVGAGI (reference sequence). Trimming shortened V by 6 bases and J by 5 bases, and 16 bases separated the two germline ends. The CDR3 contains 14 residues. In nucleotides, the CDR3 is TGTGCCAGCAGACCGACAGAAAGGGGGTATGGCTACACCTTC. Its protein is CASRPTERGYGYTF.

J is TRBJ1-2 and V is TRBV2; no definite D call. V was cut by 5 bases and J by 3 bases, with 13 bases left in between. CDR3 length: 14 residues. Germline V CDR1 and CDR2: SNHLY, FYNNEI. In DNA, the CDR3 is TGTGCCAGCAGTACCAACGACGGGTACTATGGCTACACCTTC. This codes for CASSTNDGYYGYTF.

DNA of the CDR3: TGTGCCTGGAGTGCGCTCAGTAGCAATCAGCCCCAGCATTTT. This encodes CAWSALSSNQPQHF. The rearrangement links TRBV30 to TRBJ1-5; D gene unclear. Germline assignment: CDR1 GTSNPN and CDR2 SVGIG (reference sequence). V was shortened by 1 base and J by 0 bases, with 7 bases between the two germline ends. This CDR3 comprises 14 residues.

This clone was picked up one time. The DNA of the CDR3 is TGTGCCAGCTGCCCGGGGGGCTACGGAGAGACCCAGTACTTC. This gives the protein CASCPGGYGETQYF. V and J are TRBV28 and TRBJ2-5; tentatively, D is TRBD2 (7 bases). The CDR3 extends over 14 amino acids. With 8 bases removed from V and 4 bases from J, the gap between germline ends came to 17 bases. CDR1 is MDHEN and CDR2 is SYDVKM in the germline V gene.

The rearrangement joins TRBV4-2 to TRBJ2-7; maybe TRBD2 (5 bases). Germline CDR1 LGHNA, CDR2 YNFKEQ. The V end was cut by 4 bases, the J end by 5 bases, with 15 bases between. The CDR3 spans 14 residues. CDR3 loop: CASSPGPPSHEQYF. The CDR3 region has the DNA TGTGCCAGCAGCCCGGGCCCTCCTAGCCACGAGCAGTACTTC.

This clone was detected only once. The chain carries TRBV4-1 and TRBJ2-7, with D tentatively TRBD1 (6 bases). The V gene lost 3 bases and the J gene lost 3 bases, with 12 bases spanning the gap. The CDR3 is 14 residues long. The germline CDR1 and CDR2 sequences are MGHRA and YSYEKL. The CDR3 DNA reads TGCGCCAGCAGCCACCGGGACAAGAACTACGAGCAGTACTTC. It encodes CASSHRDKNYEQYF.

The chain joins TRBV5-1 to TRBJ1-1, with D maybe TRBD1 (6 bases). Trimming pared 1 base from V and 5 bases from J, leaving 12 bases between. The CDR3 totals 14 residues. Germline V gene lookup returns CDR1 SGHRS and CDR2 YFSETQ. CDR3 in amino acids: CASSLRQELTEAFF. CDR3 bases: TGCGCCAGCAGCTTGCGACAGGAACTGACTGAAGCTTTCTTT.

V usage is TRBV6-5 and J usage is TRBJ2-1; TRBD2 aligns across 7 bases. The ends lost 5 bases at V and 4 bases at J; junction bases unmatched: 8. The CDR3 contains 15 residues. Germline CDR1 MNHEY, CDR2 SVGAGI. As DNA, the CDR3 is TGTGCCAGCAGTCCCCCGGGAGGTGTTTACAATGAGCAGTTCTTC. Translated: CASSPPGGVYNEQFF.

As regards this clone: Other DNA sequences of this sample code for an identical CDR3. V is TRBV7-8 and J is TRBJ2-7, with D maybe TRBD1 (6 bases). This CDR3 has 15 amino acids. Trimming stripped 0 bases from V and 1 base from J, with 10 bases between. Germline CDR1 reads SGHVS; CDR2 reads FQNEAQ. CDR3 nucleotide sequence: TGTGCCAGCAGCTTAGCCAGGGGAAATTCCTACGAGCAGTACTTC. This encodes CASSLARGNSYEQYF.